This TCR beta chain was retrieved from a study of blood T cell repertoires in COVID-19. Study in general: From T cells, B-cell-depleted T cells, or PBMCs came the material, which was cDNA or gDNA.

Germline loops: CDR1 LNHNV, CDR2 YYDKDF (reference sequence). This CDR3 spans 14 amino acids. V was trimmed by 1 base and J by 3 bases, leaving 9 bases between them. Data came from immunoSEQ multiplex PCR; TCRdb stores just in-frame clones and leaves some out. The data contain about 100,000 clones, 75% to 90% of them singletons. This clonotype was sampled from a human donor with active COVID-19. The donor label of this sample is uncertain. The sequenced sample was peripheral blood. The V call is TRBV15, the J call TRBJ2-5; perhaps TRBD2 as D (5 bases). The CDR3 is CATSRGPGKETQYF. In nucleotides, the CDR3 is TGTGCCACCAGCAGAGGACCGGGGAAAGAGACCCAGTACTTC.